The source of this TCR beta chain is a study of OX40 agonist ivuxolimab in advanced cancers. Study at large: Patients took ivuxolimab, an agonistic anti-OX40 (CD134) antibody. Recorded diagnoses for dose-escalation patients were hepatocellular carcinoma, melanoma, renal cell or head and neck cancer.

Trimming took 5 bases from V and 6 from J; bases not matched to a gene: 8. Germline assignment: CDR1 MDHEN and CDR2 SYDVKM. The length of the CDR3 is 16 residues. Only in-frame clones appear in the TCRdb table, and some are missing; sequencing was by immunoSEQ multiplex PCR. The profile shows tens of thousands of clones, over 75% of them singletons. The chain links TRBV28 to TRBJ2-4, with TRBD2 identical over 12 bases. The sequence was obtained from an adult with an advanced solid tumor such as melanoma, head and neck, liver or kidney cancer. The sequencing used CD4+ or CD8+ T cells sorted from blood, collected in a trial of the OX40 agonist ivuxolimab. The CDR3 here is CASSKTSGGVGNIQYF. The CDR3 DNA follows: TGTGCCAGCAGTAAGACTAGCGGGGGAGTTGGAAACATTCAGTACTTC.